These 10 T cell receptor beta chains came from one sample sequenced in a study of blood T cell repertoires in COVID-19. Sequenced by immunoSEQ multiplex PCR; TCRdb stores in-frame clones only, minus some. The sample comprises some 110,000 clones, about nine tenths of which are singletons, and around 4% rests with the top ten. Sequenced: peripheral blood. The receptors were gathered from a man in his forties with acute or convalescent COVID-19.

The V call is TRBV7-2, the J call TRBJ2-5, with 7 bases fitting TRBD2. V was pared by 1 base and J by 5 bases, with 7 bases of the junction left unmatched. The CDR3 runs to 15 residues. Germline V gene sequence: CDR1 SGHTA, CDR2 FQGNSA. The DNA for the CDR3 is TGTGCCAGCAGCTTAGAGGGAGGGAGGACGGAGACCCAGTACTTC. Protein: CASSLEGGRTETQYF.

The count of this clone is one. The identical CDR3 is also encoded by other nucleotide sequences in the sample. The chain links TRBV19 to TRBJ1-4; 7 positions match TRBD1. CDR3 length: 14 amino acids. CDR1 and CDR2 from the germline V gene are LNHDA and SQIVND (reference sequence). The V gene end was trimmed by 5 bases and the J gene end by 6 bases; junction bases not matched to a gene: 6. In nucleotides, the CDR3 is TGTGCCAGTAGTGTCGGGACAGCCGATGAAAAACTGTTTTTT. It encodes CASSVGTADEKLFF.

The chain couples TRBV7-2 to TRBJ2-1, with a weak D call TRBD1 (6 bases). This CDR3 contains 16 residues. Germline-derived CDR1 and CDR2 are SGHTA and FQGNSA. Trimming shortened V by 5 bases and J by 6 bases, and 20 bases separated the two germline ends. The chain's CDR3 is CASSHAKQGTLNEQFF. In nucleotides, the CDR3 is TGTGCCAGCAGCCACGCAAAACAGGGTACGCTCAATGAGCAGTTCTTC.

The CDR3 sequence: CASSVCSTGLHQPQHF. CDR3 DNA: TGTGCCAGCAGTGTTTGTTCTACAGGGTTGCATCAGCCCCAGCATTTT. The chain links TRBV6-4 to TRBJ1-5; the D gene is possibly TRBD1 (6 bases). This CDR3 spans 16 amino acids. Trimming shortened V by 4 bases and J by 5 bases, and 18 bases separated the two germline ends. The germline gives CDR1 MRHNA, CDR2 SNTAGT.

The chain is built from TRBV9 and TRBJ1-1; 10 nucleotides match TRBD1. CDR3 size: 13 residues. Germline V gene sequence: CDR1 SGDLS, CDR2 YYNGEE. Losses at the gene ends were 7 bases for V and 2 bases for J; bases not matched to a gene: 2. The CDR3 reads CASGTGDNTEAFF. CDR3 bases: TGTGCCAGCGGGACAGGGGATAACACTGAAGCTTTCTTT.

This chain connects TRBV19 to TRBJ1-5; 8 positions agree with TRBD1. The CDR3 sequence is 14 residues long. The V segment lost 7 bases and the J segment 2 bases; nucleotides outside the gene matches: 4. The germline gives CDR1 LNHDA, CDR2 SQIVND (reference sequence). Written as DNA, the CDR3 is TGTGCCAGTATTTCGACAGGGGGCAATCAGCCCCAGCATTTT. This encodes CASISTGGNQPQHF.

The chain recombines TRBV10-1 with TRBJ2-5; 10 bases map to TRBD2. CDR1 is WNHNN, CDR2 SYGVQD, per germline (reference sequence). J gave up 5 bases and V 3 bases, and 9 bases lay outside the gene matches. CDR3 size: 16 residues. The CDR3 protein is CASSESSGRDGETQYF. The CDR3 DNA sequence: TGCGCCAGCAGTGAATCAAGCGGGAGGGATGGGGAGACCCAGTACTTC.

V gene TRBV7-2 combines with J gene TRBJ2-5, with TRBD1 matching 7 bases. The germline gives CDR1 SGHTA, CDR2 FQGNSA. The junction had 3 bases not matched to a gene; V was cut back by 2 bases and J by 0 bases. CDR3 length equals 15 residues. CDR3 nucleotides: TGTGCCAGCAGCTTAAACGGACAGGACCAAGAGACCCAGTACTTC. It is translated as CASSLNGQDQETQYF.

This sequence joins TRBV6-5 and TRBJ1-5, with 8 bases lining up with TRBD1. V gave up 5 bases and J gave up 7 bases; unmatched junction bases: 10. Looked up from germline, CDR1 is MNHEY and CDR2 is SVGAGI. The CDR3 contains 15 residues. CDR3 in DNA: TGTGCCAGCAGTCCCGACAGGGGCAGGGGACAGCCCCAGCATTTT. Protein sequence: CASSPDRGRGQPQHF.

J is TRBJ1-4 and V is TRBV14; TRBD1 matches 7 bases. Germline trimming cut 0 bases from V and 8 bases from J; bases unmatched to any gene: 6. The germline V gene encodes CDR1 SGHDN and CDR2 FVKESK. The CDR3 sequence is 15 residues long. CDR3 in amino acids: CASSQETGFEEKLFF. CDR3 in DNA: TGTGCCAGCAGCCAAGAGACAGGGTTCGAAGAAAAACTGTTTTTT.